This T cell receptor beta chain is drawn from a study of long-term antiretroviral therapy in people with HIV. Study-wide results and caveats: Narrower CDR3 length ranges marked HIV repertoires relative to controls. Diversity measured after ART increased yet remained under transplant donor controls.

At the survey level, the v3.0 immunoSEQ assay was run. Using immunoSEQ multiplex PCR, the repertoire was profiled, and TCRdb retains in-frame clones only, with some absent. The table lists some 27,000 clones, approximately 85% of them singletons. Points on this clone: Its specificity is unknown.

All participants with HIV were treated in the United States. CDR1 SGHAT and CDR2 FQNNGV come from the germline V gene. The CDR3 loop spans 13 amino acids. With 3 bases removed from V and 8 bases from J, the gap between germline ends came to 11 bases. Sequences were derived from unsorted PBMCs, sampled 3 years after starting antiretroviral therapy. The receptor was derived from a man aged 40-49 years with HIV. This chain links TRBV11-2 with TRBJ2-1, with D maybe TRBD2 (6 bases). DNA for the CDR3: TGTGCCAGCAGCTTCGGAGTAGCGGATGAGCAGTTCTTC. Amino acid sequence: CASSFGVADEQFF.